The rows below give T cell receptor beta chains drawn from one sample of a study of cytotoxic CD8 clonotypes in ibrutinib-treated CLL. Clones were sequenced by immunoSEQ multiplex PCR, and TCRdb holds only the in-frame ones, with some missing. Among around 160,000 clones listed, about four fifths were seen once. The input for sequencing was PBMCs, taken after 12 months of ibrutinib treatment. The receptors originated from a human donor with chronic lymphocytic leukemia. CDR3s include the opening cysteine and the closing phenylalanine or tryptophan. A D gene is named only where the DNA matches it firmly. Some rows have no size entry. The others give once, few or many, or a class for an expanded clone.

d_call: TRBD1
j_call: TRBJ2-1
v_call: TRBV5-4
clone_size: NA
cdr3_nt: TGTGCCAGCAGCGGGGGGACAGGGGCCAATGAGCAGTTCTTC
cdr3_aa: CASSGGTGANEQFF

d_call: NA
j_call: TRBJ2-3
v_call: TRBV6-5
clone_size: NA
cdr3_nt: TGTGCCAGCAGTCACACAGATACGCAGTATTTT
cdr3_aa: CASSHTDTQYF

d_call: NA
j_call: TRBJ2-5
v_call: TRBV28
clone_size: NA
cdr3_nt: TGTGCCAGCACTCGGGGATTCCAAGAGACCCAGTACTTC
cdr3_aa: CASTRGFQETQYF

d_call: NA
j_call: TRBJ2-1
v_call: TRBV6-5
clone_size: NA
cdr3_nt: TGTGCCAGCAGACTTAGCGAGTACAATGAGCAGTTCTTC
cdr3_aa: CASRLSEYNEQFF

d_call: NA
j_call: TRBJ2-7
v_call: TRBV12-5
clone_size: NA
cdr3_nt: TGTGCTAGTGGTTTGAAACCACCGGGACTCTCCTACGAGCAGTACTTC
cdr3_aa: CASGLKPPGLSYEQYF

d_call: TRBD1
j_call: TRBJ2-6
v_call: TRBV28
clone_size: few
cdr3_nt: TGTGCCAGCAGCCCCGGGACAGGTGTCTCTGGGGCCAACGTCCTGACTTTC
cdr3_aa: CASSPGTGVSGANVLTF

d_call: TRBD2
j_call: TRBJ2-2
v_call: TRBV4-2
clone_size: NA
cdr3_nt: TGTGCCAGCAGCCAAGACGGACTAGCGCGGACCGGGGAGCTGTTTTTT
cdr3_aa: CASSQDGLARTGELFF

d_call: NA
j_call: TRBJ2-3
v_call: TRBV2
clone_size: NA
cdr3_nt: TGTGCCAGCAGTGGCCGGGGGGCCGCAGATACGCAGTATTTT
cdr3_aa: CASSGRGAADTQYF

d_call: TRBD2
j_call: TRBJ2-1
v_call: TRBV29-1
clone_size: NA
cdr3_nt: TGCAGCCATTCGGGGGGGACCTACAATGAGCAGTTCTTC
cdr3_aa: CSHSGGTYNEQFF

d_call: NA
j_call: TRBJ2-4
v_call: TRBV9
clone_size: NA
cdr3_nt: TGTGCCAGCAGCCTAGAGGTAGATAACATTCAGTACTTC
cdr3_aa: CASSLEVDNIQYF

d_call: NA
j_call: TRBJ1-3
v_call: TRBV10-3
clone_size: NA
cdr3_nt: TGTGCCACAACCCCCACCTCTGGAAACACCATATATTTT
cdr3_aa: CATTPTSGNTIYF

d_call: TRBD1
j_call: TRBJ1-5
v_call: TRBV9
clone_size: NA
cdr3_nt: TGTGCCAGCAGCCCGGGACAGGGTAGGGGCAATCAGCCCCAGCATTTT
cdr3_aa: CASSPGQGRGNQPQHF

d_call: NA
j_call: TRBJ1-4
v_call: TRBV30
clone_size: once
cdr3_nt: TGTGCCTGGAGGGGAACAGACAGGAGTGTTGAAAAACTGTTTTTT
cdr3_aa: CAWRGTDRSVEKLFF

d_call: TRBD1
j_call: TRBJ2-1
v_call: TRBV7-9
clone_size: NA
cdr3_nt: TGTGCCAGCAGCCCGGACAGGGGCAGGGGAAGTTACAATGAGCAGTTCTTC
cdr3_aa: CASSPDRGRGSYNEQFF

d_call: TRBD1
j_call: TRBJ1-4
v_call: TRBV28
clone_size: NA
cdr3_nt: TGTGCCAGCAGGGACCGACAGGGCCCAACTAATGAAAAACTGTTTTTT
cdr3_aa: CASRDRQGPTNEKLFF

d_call: NA
j_call: TRBJ2-7
v_call: TRBV15
clone_size: NA
cdr3_nt: TGTGCCACCAGCAGAGACCACTACGAGCAGTACTTC
cdr3_aa: CATSRDHYEQYF